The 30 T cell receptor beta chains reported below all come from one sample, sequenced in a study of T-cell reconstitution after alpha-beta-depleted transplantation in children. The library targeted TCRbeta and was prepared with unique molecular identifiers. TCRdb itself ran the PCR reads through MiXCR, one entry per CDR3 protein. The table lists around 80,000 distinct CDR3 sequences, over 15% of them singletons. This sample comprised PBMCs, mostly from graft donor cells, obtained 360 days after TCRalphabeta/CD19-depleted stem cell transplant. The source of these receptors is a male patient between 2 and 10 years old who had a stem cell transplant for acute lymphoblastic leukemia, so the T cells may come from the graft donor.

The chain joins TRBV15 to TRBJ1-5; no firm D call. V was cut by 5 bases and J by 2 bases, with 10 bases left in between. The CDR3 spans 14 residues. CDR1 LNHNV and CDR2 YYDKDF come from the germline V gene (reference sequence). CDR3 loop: CATSESHGNQPQHF. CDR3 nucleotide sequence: TGTGCCACCAGCGAATCCCATGGCAATCAGCCCCAGCATTTT.

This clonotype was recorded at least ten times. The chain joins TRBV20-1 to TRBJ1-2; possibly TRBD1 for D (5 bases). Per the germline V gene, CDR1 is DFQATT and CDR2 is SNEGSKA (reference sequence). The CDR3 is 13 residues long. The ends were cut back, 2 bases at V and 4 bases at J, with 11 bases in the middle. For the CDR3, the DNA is TGCAGTGCTAGATTGCCGGGGACCTATGGCTACACCTTC. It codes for CSARLPGTYGYTF.

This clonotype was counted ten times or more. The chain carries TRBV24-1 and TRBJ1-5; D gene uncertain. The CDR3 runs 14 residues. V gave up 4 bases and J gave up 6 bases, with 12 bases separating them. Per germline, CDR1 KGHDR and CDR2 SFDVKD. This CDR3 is CATSDRVLAQPQHF. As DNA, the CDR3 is TGTGCCACCAGTGACCGGGTGCTTGCTCAGCCCCAGCATTTT.

This CDR3 reads CSVGLGGRDGYTF. CDR3 sequence (DNA): TGCAGCGTTGGCTTAGGGGGACGGGATGGCTACACCTTC. The V call is TRBV29-1, the J call TRBJ1-2; tentatively, D is TRBD1 (6 bases). V was shortened by 4 bases and J by 6 bases, with 15 bases between the two germline ends. Germline assignment: CDR1 SQVTM and CDR2 ANQGSEA. The CDR3 sequence is 13 residues long.

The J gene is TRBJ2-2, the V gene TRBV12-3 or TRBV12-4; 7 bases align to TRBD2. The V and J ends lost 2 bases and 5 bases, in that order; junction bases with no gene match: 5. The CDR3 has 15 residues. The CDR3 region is CASSLRRERTGELFF. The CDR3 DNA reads TGTGCCAGCAGTTTACGGCGGGAGCGGACCGGGGAGCTGTTTTTT.

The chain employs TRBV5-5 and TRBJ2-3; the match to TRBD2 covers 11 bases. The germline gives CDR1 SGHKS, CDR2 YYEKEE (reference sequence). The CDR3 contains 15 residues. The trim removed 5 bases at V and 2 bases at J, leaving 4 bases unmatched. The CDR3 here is CASSLTSGITDTQYF. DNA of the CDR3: TGTGCCAGCAGTCTGACTAGCGGGATCACAGATACGCAGTATTTT.

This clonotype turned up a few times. The CDR3 here is CATSRDRDRFTDTQYF. Written as DNA, the CDR3 is TGTGCCACCAGCAGAGATCGGGACAGGTTCACAGATACGCAGTATTTT. The chain recombines TRBV15 with TRBJ2-3; 8 bases are shared with TRBD1. CDR3 length: 16 amino acids. Germline V gives CDR1 LNHNV, CDR2 YYDKDF (reference sequence). V gave up 0 bases and J gave up 2 bases; unmatched junction bases: 4.

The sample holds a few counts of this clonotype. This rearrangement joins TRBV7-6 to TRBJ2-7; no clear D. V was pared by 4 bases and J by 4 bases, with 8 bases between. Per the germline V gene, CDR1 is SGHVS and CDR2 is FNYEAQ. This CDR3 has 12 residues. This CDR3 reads CASSSTLYEQYF. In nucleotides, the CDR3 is TGTGCCAGCAGCTCGACCCTTTACGAGCAGTACTTC.

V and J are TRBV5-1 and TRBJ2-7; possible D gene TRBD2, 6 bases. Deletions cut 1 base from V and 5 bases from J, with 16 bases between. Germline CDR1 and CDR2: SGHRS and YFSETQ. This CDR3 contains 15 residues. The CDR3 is CASSLSLDYGNEQYF. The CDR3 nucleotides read TGCGCCAGCAGCTTGTCTTTGGACTACGGGAACGAGCAGTACTTC.

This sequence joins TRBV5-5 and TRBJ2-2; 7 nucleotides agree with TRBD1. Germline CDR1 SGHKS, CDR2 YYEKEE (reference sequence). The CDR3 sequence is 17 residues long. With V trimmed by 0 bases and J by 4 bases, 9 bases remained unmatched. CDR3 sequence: CASSLGPRDRFTGELFF. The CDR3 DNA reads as TGTGCCAGCAGCTTGGGACCCCGGGACAGATTCACCGGGGAGCTGTTTTTT.

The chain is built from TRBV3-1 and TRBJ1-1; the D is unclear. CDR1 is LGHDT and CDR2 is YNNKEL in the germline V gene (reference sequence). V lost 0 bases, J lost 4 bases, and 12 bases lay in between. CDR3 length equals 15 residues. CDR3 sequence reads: CASSQDNRWITEAFF. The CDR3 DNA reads TGTGCCAGCAGCCAAGATAACCGGTGGATCACTGAAGCTTTCTTT.

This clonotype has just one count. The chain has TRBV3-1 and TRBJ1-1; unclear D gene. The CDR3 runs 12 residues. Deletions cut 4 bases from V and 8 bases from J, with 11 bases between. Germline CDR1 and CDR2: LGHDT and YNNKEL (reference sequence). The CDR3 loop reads CASSRSGGEAFF. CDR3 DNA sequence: TGTGCCAGCAGCCGATCAGGTGGGGAAGCTTTCTTT.

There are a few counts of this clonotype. The CDR3 DNA follows: TGTGCCAGCAGTTACCGGACGGTGGGGCTCTATGGCTACACCTTC. Amino acids: CASSYRTVGLYGYTF. V is TRBV6-5 and J is TRBJ1-2, with D possibly matching TRBD1 (5 bases). Trimming shortened V by 2 bases and J by 4 bases, and 14 bases separated the two germline ends. The CDR3 contains 15 residues. From germline, CDR1 is MNHEY and CDR2 SVGAGI.

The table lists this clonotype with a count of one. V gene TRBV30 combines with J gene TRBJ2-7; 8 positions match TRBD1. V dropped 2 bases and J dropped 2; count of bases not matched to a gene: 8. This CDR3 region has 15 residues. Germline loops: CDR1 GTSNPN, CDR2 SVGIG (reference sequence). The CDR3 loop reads CAWSLAGQGPYEQYF. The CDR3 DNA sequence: TGTGCCTGGAGTCTCGCCGGACAGGGTCCCTACGAGCAGTACTTC.

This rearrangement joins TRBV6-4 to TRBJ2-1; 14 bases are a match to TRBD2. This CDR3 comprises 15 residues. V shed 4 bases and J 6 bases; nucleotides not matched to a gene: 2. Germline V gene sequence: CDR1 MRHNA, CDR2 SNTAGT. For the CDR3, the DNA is TGTGCCAGCAGTGTCGGGACTAGCGGGAGCAATGAGCAGTTCTTC. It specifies CASSVGTSGSNEQFF.

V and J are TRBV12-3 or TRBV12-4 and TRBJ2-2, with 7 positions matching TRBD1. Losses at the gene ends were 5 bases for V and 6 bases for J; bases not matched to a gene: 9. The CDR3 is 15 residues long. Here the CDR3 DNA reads TGTGCCAGCAGTGAGGACAGGTTAATTGCCGGGGAGCTGTTTTTT. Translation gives CASSEDRLIAGELFF.

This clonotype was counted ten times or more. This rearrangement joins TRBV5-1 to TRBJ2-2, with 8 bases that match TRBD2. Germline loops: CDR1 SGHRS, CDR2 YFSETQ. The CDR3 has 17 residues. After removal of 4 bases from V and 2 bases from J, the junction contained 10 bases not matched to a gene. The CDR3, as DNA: TGCGCCAGCAGCCTGCTGGGACTAGAGATTAACACCGGGGAGCTGTTTTTT. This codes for CASSLLGLEINTGELFF.

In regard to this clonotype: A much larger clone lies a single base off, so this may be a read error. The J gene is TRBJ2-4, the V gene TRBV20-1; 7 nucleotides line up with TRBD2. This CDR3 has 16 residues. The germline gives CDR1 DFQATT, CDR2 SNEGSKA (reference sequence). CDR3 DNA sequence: TGCAGTGCTAGAAGAGCCCCGGGGAGGGGCAAAAACATTCGGTACTTC. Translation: CSARRAPGRGKNIRYF.

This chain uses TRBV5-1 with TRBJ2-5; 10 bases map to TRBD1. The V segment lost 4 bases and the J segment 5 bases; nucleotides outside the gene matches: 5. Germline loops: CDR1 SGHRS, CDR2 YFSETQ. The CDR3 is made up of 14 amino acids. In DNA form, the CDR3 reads TGCGCCAGCAGCCCGACAGGGGGCAGGGAGACCCAGTACTTC. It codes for CASSPTGGRETQYF.

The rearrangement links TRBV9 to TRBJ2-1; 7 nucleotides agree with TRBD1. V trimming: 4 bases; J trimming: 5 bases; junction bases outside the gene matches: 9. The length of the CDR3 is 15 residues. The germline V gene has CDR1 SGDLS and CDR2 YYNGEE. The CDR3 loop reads CASSPRQGYNNEQFF. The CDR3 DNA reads TGTGCCAGCAGCCCAAGACAGGGCTATAACAATGAGCAGTTCTTC.

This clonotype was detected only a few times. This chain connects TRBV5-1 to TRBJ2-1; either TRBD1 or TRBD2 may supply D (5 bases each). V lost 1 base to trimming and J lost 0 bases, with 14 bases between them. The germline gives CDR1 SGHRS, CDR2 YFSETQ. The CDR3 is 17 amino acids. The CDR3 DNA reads TGCGCCAGCAGCTTGCTTCCGGGACCAAGCTCCTACAATGAGCAGTTCTTC. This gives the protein CASSLLPGPSSYNEQFF.

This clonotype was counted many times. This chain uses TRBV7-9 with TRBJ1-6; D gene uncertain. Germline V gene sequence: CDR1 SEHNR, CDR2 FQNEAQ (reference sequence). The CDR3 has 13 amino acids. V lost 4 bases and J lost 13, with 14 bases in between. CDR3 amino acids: CASSSRTPSPLHF. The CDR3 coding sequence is TGTGCCAGCAGCTCGCGGACGCCCTCGCCCCTCCACTTT.

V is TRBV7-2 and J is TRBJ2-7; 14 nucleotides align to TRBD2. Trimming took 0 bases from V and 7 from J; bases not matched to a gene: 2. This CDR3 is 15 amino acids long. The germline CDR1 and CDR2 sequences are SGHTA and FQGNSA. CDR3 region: CASSLAGLAGEEQYF. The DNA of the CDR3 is TGTGCCAGCAGCTTAGCGGGACTAGCGGGAGAGGAGCAGTACTTC.

The CDR3 coding sequence is TGTGCCAGCAGTCCCAACAGGTTGAGCTCCTACAATGAGCAGTTCTTC. It encodes CASSPNRLSSYNEQFF. The chain links TRBV7-9 to TRBJ2-1; D is possibly TRBD1 (5 bases). With 6 bases removed from V and 0 bases from J, the gap between germline ends came to 15 bases. Germline V gives CDR1 SEHNR, CDR2 FQNEAQ (reference sequence). The CDR3 runs 16 residues.

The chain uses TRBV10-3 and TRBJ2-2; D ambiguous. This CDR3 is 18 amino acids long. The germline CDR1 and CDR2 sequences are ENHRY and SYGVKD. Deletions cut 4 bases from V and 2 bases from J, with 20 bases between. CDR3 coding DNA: TGTGCCATCAGTGGGGCCGATAAATGGAAAGCCAACACCGGGGAGCTGTTTTTT. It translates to CAISGADKWKANTGELFF.

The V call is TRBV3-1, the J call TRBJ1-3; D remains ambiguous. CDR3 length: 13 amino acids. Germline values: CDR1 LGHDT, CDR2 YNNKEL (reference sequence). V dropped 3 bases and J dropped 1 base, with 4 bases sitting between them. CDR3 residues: CASSHPSGNTIYF. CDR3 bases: TGTGCCAGCAGCCACCCATCTGGAAACACCATATATTTT. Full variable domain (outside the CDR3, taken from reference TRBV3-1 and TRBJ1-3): DTAVSQTPKYLVTQMGNDKSIKCEQNLGHDTMYWYKQDSKKFLKIMFSYNNKELIINETVPNRFSPKSPDKAHLNLHINSLELGDSAVYFCASSHPSGNTIYFGEGSWLTVV.

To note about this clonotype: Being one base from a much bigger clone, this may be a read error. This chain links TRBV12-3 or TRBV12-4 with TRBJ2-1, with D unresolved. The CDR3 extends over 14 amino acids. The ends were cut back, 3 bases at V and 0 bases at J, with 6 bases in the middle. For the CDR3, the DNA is TGTGCCAGCAGTTTTGTGAGCTCCTACAATGAGCAGTTCTTC. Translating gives CASSFVSSYNEQFF.

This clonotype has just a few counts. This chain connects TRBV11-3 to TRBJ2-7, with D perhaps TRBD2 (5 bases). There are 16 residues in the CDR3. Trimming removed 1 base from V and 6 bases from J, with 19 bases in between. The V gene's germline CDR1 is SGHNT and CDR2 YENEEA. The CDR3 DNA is TGTGCCAGCAGCTTAGGAGGCCAGGAGGTCTGGGGCGAGCAGTACTTC. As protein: CASSLGGQEVWGEQYF.

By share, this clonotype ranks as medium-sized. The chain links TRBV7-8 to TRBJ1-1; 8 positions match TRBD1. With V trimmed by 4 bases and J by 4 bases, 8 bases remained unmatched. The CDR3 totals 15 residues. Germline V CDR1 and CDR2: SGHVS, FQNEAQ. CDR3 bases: TGTGCCAGCAGCTCCGGCAGGGGGCAAGCCACTGAAGCTTTCTTT. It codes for CASSSGRGQATEAFF.

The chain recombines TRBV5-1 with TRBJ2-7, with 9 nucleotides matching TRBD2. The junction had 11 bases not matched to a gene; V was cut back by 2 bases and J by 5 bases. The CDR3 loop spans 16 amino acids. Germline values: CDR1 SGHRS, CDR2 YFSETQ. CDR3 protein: CASSFIAAGGPDEQYF. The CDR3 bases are TGCGCCAGCAGCTTTATAGCGGCGGGAGGGCCGGACGAGCAGTACTTC.